Listed here is a single T cell receptor (beta chain). What it recognizes is unknown. The data are from a study of shared clonotypes between healthy human individuals. Study-wide results and caveats: The authors expected sequencing depth to affect clonotype sharing among donors. When naive CD4 clonotypes were compared across a handful of donors, approximately 5% were shared.

Deep level was the assay's run setting. TCRdb keeps only in-frame clones here, not all; method: immunoSEQ multiplex PCR. The table has fewer than 850,000 clones, 72% seen once. CDR3 length equals 17 residues. CDR1 is KGHSH and CDR2 is LQKENI in the germline V gene. V was clipped by 3 bases and J by 5 bases; unmatched bases: 10. The rearrangement links TRBV18 to TRBJ2-2; 9 nucleotides agree with TRBD1. The sample comprised memory CD4+ T cells sorted from blood. Indicated subset: CD45RA-negative fraction. This TCR derives from a woman aged 25 to 45 in good health. CDR3 DNA sequence: TGTGCCAGCTCACCTCAAACGGGGACAGGGATTACCGGGGAGCTGTTTTTT. Translation: CASSPQTGTGITGELFF.